These 26 T cell receptor beta chains came from one sample sequenced in a study of shared clonotypes between healthy human individuals. Generated by immunoSEQ multiplex PCR, the TCRdb table keeps only in-frame clones and is missing some. The sample gives about 1,900,000 clones, roughly 94% of which show up once; around 1% is in the top ten. The naive CD8 subset, CD45RO-negative cells positively selected for CCR7, excluded terminally differentiated effector memory CD45RA+ cells. Material: naive CD8+ T cells sorted from blood. These receptor sequences come from a man between 18 and 35 years old in good health.

The chain couples TRBV7-2 to TRBJ1-3; D might be TRBD1 (6 bases). Between the trimmed V and J ends, which lost 1 base and 0 bases, there was a span of 16 bases. The CDR3 has 18 residues. CDR1 SGHTA and CDR2 FQGNSA come from the germline V gene. The CDR3 reads CASSLGQGFLGSGNTIYF. CDR3 DNA: TGTGCCAGCAGCTTAGGGCAGGGGTTCCTTGGCTCTGGAAACACCATATATTTT.

The chain uses TRBV29-1 and TRBJ2-5; D remains unclear. The CDR3 extends over 10 amino acids. The ends were cut back, 3 bases at V and 7 bases at J, with 6 bases in the middle. Germline V gene sequence: CDR1 SQVTM, CDR2 ANQGSEA. CDR3 region: CSVEEGTQYF. CDR3 nucleotides: TGCAGCGTTGAGGAAGGGACCCAGTACTTC.

The chain carries TRBV6-5 and TRBJ2-7; tentatively, D is TRBD1 or TRBD2 (5 bases each). CDR3 length equals 15 residues. Trimming shortened V by 1 base and J by 0 bases, and 10 bases separated the two germline ends. CDR1 is MNHEY and CDR2 is SVGAGI in the germline V gene. CDR3 bases: TGTGCCAGCAGTTACTTTGCAGGGAGCTCCTACGAGCAGTACTTC. Its protein product is CASSYFAGSSYEQYF.

This clone was detected only a few times. The chain employs TRBV25-1 and TRBJ1-2, with D unclear. There are 10 residues in the CDR3. Germline values: CDR1 MGHDK, CDR2 SYGVNS. V was pared by 8 bases and J by 6 bases, with 7 bases between. The CDR3 here is CASGENGYTF. In DNA form, the CDR3 reads TGTGCCAGCGGGGAAAATGGCTACACCTTC.

This chain links TRBV28 with TRBJ2-3, with D hard to call. The V end was cut by 6 bases, the J end by 2 bases, with 21 bases between. Germline V CDR1 and CDR2: MDHEN, SYDVKM. This CDR3 is built from 17 residues. Here the CDR3 DNA reads TGTGCCAGCAGCCCTTATGTTGCTATACGGCACACAGATACGCAGTATTTT. This translates into CASSPYVAIRHTDTQYF.

The chain uses TRBV5-4 and TRBJ1-1; D is unresolved. This CDR3 is 13 amino acids long. Germline V CDR1 and CDR2: SGHNT, YYREEE (reference sequence). Trimming took 0 bases from V and 3 from J, leaving 6 bases between them. The DNA of the CDR3 is TGTGCCAGCAGCTTGGGTGTTTACACTGAAGCTTTCTTT. Amino acids: CASSLGVYTEAFF.

The chain uses TRBV2 and TRBJ1-1; no reliable D call. The CDR3 runs 15 residues. Germline V gene lookup returns CDR1 SNHLY and CDR2 FYNNEI. Trimming shortened V by 1 base and J by 2 bases, and 11 bases separated the two germline ends. The CDR3 protein is CASSEGVEVNTEAFF. The CDR3 bases are TGTGCCAGCAGTGAAGGGGTCGAGGTAAACACTGAAGCTTTCTTT.

Only one count was recorded for this clone. CDR3 amino acids: CASSTLQGNEKLFF. CDR3 DNA: TGTGCCAGTAGTACCCTACAGGGAAATGAAAAACTGTTTTTT. The chain joins TRBV19 to TRBJ1-4, with a possible D match to TRBD1 (6 bases). The ends were cut back, 4 bases at V and 5 bases at J, with 11 bases in the middle. This CDR3 has 14 amino acids. The germline gives CDR1 LNHDA, CDR2 SQIVND (reference sequence).

V is TRBV4-1 and J is TRBJ2-7; TRBD2 might be the D (6 bases). The CDR3 consists of 17 residues. From germline, CDR1 is MGHRA and CDR2 YSYEKL. Trimming shortened V by 4 bases and J by 3 bases, and 22 bases separated the two germline ends. This CDR3 reads CASSLRLGGAVFYEQYF. CDR3 in DNA: TGCGCCAGCAGCCTTCGACTAGGAGGCGCGGTCTTCTACGAGCAGTACTTC.

This rearrangement joins TRBV6-5 to TRBJ2-7; 8 bases match TRBD2. V shed 2 bases and J 4 bases; nucleotides not matched to a gene: 4. The CDR3 extends over 14 amino acids. Germline lookup yields CDR1 MNHEY and CDR2 SVGAGI. CDR3 bases: TGTGCCAGCAGTTACGATAGCGGGACTTACGAGCAGTACTTC. The encoded protein is CASSYDSGTYEQYF.

A remark on this clone: Other nucleotide sequences in the sample specify the same CDR3. This chain joins TRBV7-3 and TRBJ2-1; TRBD2 agrees at 7 bases. After removal of 2 bases from V and 5 bases from J, the junction contained 3 bases not matched to a gene. Germline CDR1 reads SGHTA; CDR2 reads FQGTGA. The CDR3 contains 14 residues. The CDR3 spells CASSLLAGDNEQFF. CDR3 in DNA: TGTGCCAGCAGCTTACTGGCGGGGGACAATGAGCAGTTCTTC.

This clone appeared once. The chain joins TRBV7-9 to TRBJ2-7; 10 nucleotides line up with TRBD2. The CDR3 is 15 amino acids. With 4 bases clipped from V and 1 base from J, the junction kept 4 bases outside the gene matches. CDR1 and CDR2 (germline): SEHNR, FQNEAQ (reference sequence). The CDR3 spells CASSYTSGNSYEQYF. The CDR3 DNA sequence: TGTGCCAGCAGCTATACTAGCGGGAATTCCTACGAGCAGTACTTC.

The J gene is TRBJ2-7, the V gene TRBV7-9; 8 bases line up with TRBD2. The CDR3 loop spans 14 amino acids. From germline, CDR1 is SEHNR and CDR2 FQNEAQ (reference sequence). The junction had 3 bases not matched to a gene; V was cut back by 4 bases and J by 1 base. The CDR3 region has the DNA TGTGCCAGCAGCTCGGGAGGGGGATCCTACGAGCAGTACTTC. It codes for CASSSGGGSYEQYF.

V is TRBV19 and J is TRBJ2-3, with TRBD2 matching 10 bases. Germline-derived CDR1 and CDR2 are LNHDA and SQIVND (reference sequence). The length of the CDR3 is 17 residues. The trim removed 5 bases at V and 2 bases at J, leaving 10 bases unmatched. The DNA for the CDR3 is TGTGCCAGTAGTGCATTTCTAGCGGGGGTCATCACAGATACGCAGTATTTT. This gives the protein CASSAFLAGVITDTQYF.

The chain recombines TRBV4-3 with TRBJ2-2, with unresolved D. The CDR3 is 17 amino acids. The germline CDR1 and CDR2 sequences are LGHNA and YSLEER. V lost 0 bases to trimming and J lost 0 bases, with 11 bases between them. CDR3 sequence reads: CASSQDLSYANTGELFF. The CDR3 DNA is TGCGCCAGCAGCCAAGATCTTTCGTACGCGAACACCGGGGAGCTGTTTTTT.

This sequence joins TRBV6-5 and TRBJ1-2; 12 nucleotides align to TRBD1. This CDR3 has 14 residues. Germline loops: CDR1 MNHEY, CDR2 SVGAGI. J lost 7 bases, V lost 0 bases, and 0 bases had no gene match. CDR3 nucleotide sequence: TGTGCCAGCAGTTACTCGGGACAGGGGGCTGGCTACACCTTC. Its translation: CASSYSGQGAGYTF.

This chain joins TRBV11-2 and TRBJ1-1; D gene ambiguous. This CDR3 is built from 16 residues. The germline gives CDR1 SGHAT, CDR2 FQNNGV. V lost 1 base to trimming and J lost 0 bases, with 12 bases between them. The CDR3 loop is CASSLGTEEMNTEAFF. The DNA of the CDR3 is TGTGCCAGCAGCTTAGGCACAGAGGAAATGAACACTGAAGCTTTCTTT.

The J gene is TRBJ2-7, the V gene TRBV7-9, with a possible D match to TRBD2 (5 bases). V lost 3 bases to trimming and J lost 5 bases, with 11 bases between them. CDR1 and CDR2 from the germline V gene are SEHNR and FQNEAQ (reference sequence). The CDR3 has 13 residues. CDR3 nucleotide sequence: TGTGCCAGCAGCTTCCCGGGGAGCGACGAGCAGTACTTC. Its translation is CASSFPGSDEQYF.

The gene calls are TRBV9 and TRBJ2-7; D gene uncertain. Germline lookup yields CDR1 SGDLS and CDR2 YYNGEE. The CDR3 totals 14 residues. Trimming pared 0 bases from V and 0 bases from J, leaving 7 bases between. DNA of the CDR3: TGTGCCAGCAGCGTAGAGCTTGCCTCCTACGAGCAGTACTTC. Amino acids: CASSVELASYEQYF.

The chain uses TRBV19 and TRBJ2-7; 7 nucleotides agree with TRBD1. J lost 2 bases, V lost 7 bases, and 8 bases had no gene match. Germline V gene sequence: CDR1 LNHDA, CDR2 SQIVND (reference sequence). This CDR3 comprises 14 residues. The CDR3 DNA sequence: TGTGCCAGTAAGGGCGAACAGGGGCCCTACGAGCAGTACTTC. Encoded protein: CASKGEQGPYEQYF.

This chain joins TRBV27 and TRBJ2-7; D is unclear. CDR3 length: 13 residues. With 5 bases removed from V and 1 base from J, the gap between germline ends came to 9 bases. The germline CDR1 and CDR2 sequences are MNHEY and SMNVEV (reference sequence). The CDR3 region is CASSALRSYEQYF. The DNA for the CDR3 is TGTGCCAGCAGTGCGCTAAGGTCCTACGAGCAGTACTTC.

This clone was seen once. Other DNA sequences of this sample code for an identical CDR3. The genes are TRBV19 and TRBJ2-3; unclear D gene. CDR3 length equals 13 residues. The germline V and J ends were trimmed by 1 base and 2 bases, with 4 bases remaining between them. CDR1 is LNHDA, CDR2 SQIVND, per germline (reference sequence). CDR3 region: CASSIASTDTQYF. The DNA of the CDR3 is TGTGCCAGTAGTATAGCCTCCACAGATACGCAGTATTTT.

This chain uses TRBV11-2 with TRBJ2-7, with a tentative D call TRBD1 (5 bases). Germline-derived CDR1 and CDR2 are SGHAT and FQNNGV. This CDR3 comprises 14 residues. Trimming pared 4 bases from V and 4 bases from J, leaving 14 bases between. The CDR3 spells CASSYTPSGYEQYF. DNA for the CDR3: TGTGCCAGCAGCTACACACCCTCAGGGTACGAGCAGTACTTC.

V is TRBV6-5 and J is TRBJ1-4; 9 nucleotides agree with TRBD1. J was trimmed by 8 bases and V by 5 bases; bases with no gene match: 9. This CDR3 contains 15 residues. The germline gives CDR1 MNHEY, CDR2 SVGAGI. CDR3 amino acids: CASSPRDRVFEKLFF. CDR3 nucleotide sequence: TGTGCCAGCAGTCCCCGGGACAGGGTATTCGAAAAACTGTTTTTT.

The chain carries TRBV5-1 and TRBJ1-1; D remains ambiguous. Germline V gene lookup returns CDR1 SGHRS and CDR2 YFSETQ. Deletions cut 7 bases from V and 1 base from J, with 14 bases between. CDR3 size: 14 residues. The DNA of the CDR3 is TGCGCCAGCGGGGAGGAAGCCCCGAACACTGAAGCTTTCTTT. Translation gives CASGEEAPNTEAFF.

V is TRBV7-9 and J is TRBJ1-1; weak D call: TRBD1 (5 bases). CDR3 length: 14 residues. V was clipped by 5 bases and J by 5 bases, with 15 bases between them. Germline V lookup: CDR1 SEHNR, CDR2 FQNEAQ (reference sequence). The chain's CDR3 is CASSLQERVTEAFF. The CDR3 nucleotides are TGTGCCAGCAGCCTACAGGAGCGTGTAACTGAAGCTTTCTTT.